The sequence of this T cell receptor (beta chain) was determined in a study of shared clonotypes between healthy human individuals. General study findings and limits: Clonotypes shared by all four donors outscored non-shared clonotypes in generation probability. The study sampled only blood, and tissue repertoires likely differ. The naive CD4 repertoires of several donors were compared, and about 5% of clonotypes were shared.

Authors' data handling: ImmunoSEQ junction-only sequences lacked quality scores, so their filtering differed. Using immunoSEQ multiplex PCR, the repertoire was profiled, and TCRdb retains in-frame clones only, with some absent. Clone size and the V and J calls come from that table; the DNA yielded D and trimming. The sample consists of some 980,000 clones, approximately 80% of them appearing once. A word on this clone: Its specificity is not known.

This receptor was obtained from a man between 18 and 29 years old in good health. Material for sequencing was memory CD4+ T cells sorted from blood. Documented subset: CD45RA-negative fraction.

The CDR3 spells CASSTTSQNTGYGYTF. The DNA for the CDR3 is TGTGCCAGCAGTACGACCTCACAAAATACGGGCTATGGCTACACCTTC. The chain combines TRBV28 with TRBJ1-2; D gene uncertain. From germline, CDR1 is MDHEN and CDR2 SYDVKM. The CDR3 has 16 amino acids. V was trimmed by 5 bases and J by 4 bases, leaving 20 bases between them.